This TCR beta chain came from a study of early T cells in non-severe SARS-CoV-2 infection (dated by TCRdb to the early 2020s). In terms of the full investigation: Because TCR sequencing relied on bulk RNA taken from unsorted whole blood, pairing of alpha and beta chains was not possible. Broader findings and caveats from the paper: Matching against VDJdb was skewed toward anti-spike CD8 responses, likely underestimated virus-specific expansions, and missed private and CD4 specificities.

The study was a case-control design nested within a healthcare worker cohort in London, UK, with weekly nasopharyngeal swab PCR tests and blood sampling. Between 23 and 31 March 2020, the week of the UK lockdown, healthcare workers were enrolled and then followed up weekly for as long as 16 weeks. Spanning cysteine to phenylalanine, the CDR3 consists of 14 amino acids. Left in the record is the CDR3 DNA by itself, 42 bases read in frame from the first base. The germline V gene encodes CDR1 SEHNR and CDR2 FQNEAQ (reference sequence). Between the V and J ends, shortened by 7 bases and 3 bases respectively, the junction contains 15 bases. The library was prepared using 5' RACE. Sequencing was carried out with a NextSeq 500. Unique molecular identifiers were attached to individual cDNA molecules in the TCR library protocol so that sequencing error and PCR bias could be corrected. TCR alpha and beta chains were both sequenced, and the abundances of alpha and beta sequences in each sample were closely correlated with each other. As for the authors' bioinformatics: Decombinator V4 was used to annotate the V gene, J gene and CDR3 of the TCR sequences. Expanded TCRs were defined as changing significantly between any two time points under a Poisson model with p below 0.0001. TCR abundances were normalised to the total number of TCRs sequenced per sample and expressed as counts per million. MAIT TCRs were defined by TRAV1-2 paired with TRAJ12, TRAJ20 or TRAJ33, and iNKT TCRs by TRAV10 paired with TRAJ18. VDJdb, accessed on 1 November 2021, was searched for TCRs annotated for CMV, EBV and SARS-CoV-2, and TCRs annotated for more than one antigen were excluded. TCRdb reran the public reads through fastp at Q25 and MiXCR, keeping productive beta chains. Rows merge per CDR3 protein into single entries with the most common DNA and genes. The V and J calls and clone size come from TCRdb's table, not from the authors' own analysis. A total of under 45,000 distinct CDR3 sequences appear in this sample, approximately 8.7% of them only once. About an eighth of the sample goes to the ten largest clones.

In the case of this clonotype: Its specific antigen is unknown. No base quality information exists; no much larger clone differs at one position.

The rearranged segments are TRBV7-9 and TRBJ1-1; a confident D gene designation cannot be given. Source: whole blood, taken at baseline. This TCR was recovered from an adult who was a healthcare worker with PCR-confirmed SARS-CoV-2 infection or an uninfected control (not recorded which). CDR3 protein: CASTLGGGDTEAFF. The DNA reads as follows: TGTGCCAGCACCCTGGGCGGTGGGGACACTGAAGCTTTCTTT.